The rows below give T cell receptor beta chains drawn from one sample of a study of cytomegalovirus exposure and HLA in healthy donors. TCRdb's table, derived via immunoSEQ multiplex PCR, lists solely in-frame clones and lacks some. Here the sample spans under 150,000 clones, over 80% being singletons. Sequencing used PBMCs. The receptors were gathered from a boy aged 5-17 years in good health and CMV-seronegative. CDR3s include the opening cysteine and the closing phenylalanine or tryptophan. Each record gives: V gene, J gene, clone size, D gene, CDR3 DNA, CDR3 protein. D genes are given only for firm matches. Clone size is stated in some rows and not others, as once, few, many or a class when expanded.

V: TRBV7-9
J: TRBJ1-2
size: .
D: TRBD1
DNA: TGTGCCAGCAGCTTGGGGACAGGGGAAGGAGGTGACGGCTACACCTTC
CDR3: CASSLGTGEGGDGYTF

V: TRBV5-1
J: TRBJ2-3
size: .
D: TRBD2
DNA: TGCGCCAGCAGCATTCCGGGACTAGTTACAGATACGCAGTATTTT
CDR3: CASSIPGLVTDTQYF

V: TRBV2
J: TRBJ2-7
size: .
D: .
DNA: TGTGCCAGCAGACCCTTTGGCGGGTTCCACGAGCAGTACTTC
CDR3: CASRPFGGFHEQYF

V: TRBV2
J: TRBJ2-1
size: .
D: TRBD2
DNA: TGTGCCAGCAACAGACTAGCGGGAGACTCTGAGCAGTTCTTC
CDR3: CASNRLAGDSEQFF

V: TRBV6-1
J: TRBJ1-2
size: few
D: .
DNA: TGTGCCAGCGGTCGGGTTAGCTATGGCTACACCTTC
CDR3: CASGRVSYGYTF

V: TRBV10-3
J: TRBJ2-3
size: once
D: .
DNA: TGTGCCATCAGTGAGACCCAGGGGAACACAGATACGCAGTATTTT
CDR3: CAISETQGNTDTQYF

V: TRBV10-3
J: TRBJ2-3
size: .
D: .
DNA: TGTGCCATCAGTGAGGGGACTCCCGGGGGCACAGATACGCAGTATTTT
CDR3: CAISEGTPGGTDTQYF

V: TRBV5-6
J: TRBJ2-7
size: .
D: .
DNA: TGTGCCAGCAGCTGGGGAGCGGAGTCCTACGAGCAGTACTTC
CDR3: CASSWGAESYEQYF

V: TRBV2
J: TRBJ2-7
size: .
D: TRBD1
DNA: TGTGCCGTGAAGACAGGGACCAGCTCCTACGAGCAGTACTTC
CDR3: CAVKTGTSSYEQYF

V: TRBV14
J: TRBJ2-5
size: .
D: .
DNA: TGTGCCAGCAGCCATAGACGGATACAGGTTGGGGAGACCCAGTACTTC
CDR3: CASSHRRIQVGETQYF

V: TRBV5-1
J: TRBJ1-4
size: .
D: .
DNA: TGCGCCAGCAGCTTGGATCGGCAGGGTGGAGAAAAACTGTTTTTT
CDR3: CASSLDRQGGEKLFF

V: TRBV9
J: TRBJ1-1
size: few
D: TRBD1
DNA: TGTGCCAGCAGCGTGGTTGGGACAGGGACCACTGAAGCTTTCTTT
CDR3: CASSVVGTGTTEAFF

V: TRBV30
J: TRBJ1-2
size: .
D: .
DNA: TGTGCCTGGAGTGAAGAGGGATTGGGTGGCTACACCTTC
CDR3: CAWSEEGLGGYTF

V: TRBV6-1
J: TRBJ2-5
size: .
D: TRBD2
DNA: TGTGCCAGCAGTGAAGTAATCCTAGCGGGAGAGAGGGAGACCCAGTACTTC
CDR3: CASSEVILAGERETQYF

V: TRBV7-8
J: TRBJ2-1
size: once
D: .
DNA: TGTGCCAGCAGCTTAGTCCTTATGCGGGACAATGAGCAGTTCTTC
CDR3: CASSLVLMRDNEQFF

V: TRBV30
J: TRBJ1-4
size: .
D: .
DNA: TGTGCCTGGAGCGTCGACAGCGTAAATGAAAAACTGTTTTTT
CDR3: CAWSVDSVNEKLFF

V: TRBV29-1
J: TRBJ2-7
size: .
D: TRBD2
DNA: TGCAGCGTAGGGACTAGCGGGAGCTCCTACGAGCAGTACTTC
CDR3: CSVGTSGSSYEQYF

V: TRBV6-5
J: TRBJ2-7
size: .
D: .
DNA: TGTGCCAGCAGTAGGCGGGGAGGCCCCTACGAGCAGTACTTC
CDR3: CASSRRGGPYEQYF

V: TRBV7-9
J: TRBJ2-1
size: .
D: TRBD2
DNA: TGTGCCAGCAGCTTAGGTCTAGCGGGAGGGTTTGTGCAGTTCTTC
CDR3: CASSLGLAGGFVQFF

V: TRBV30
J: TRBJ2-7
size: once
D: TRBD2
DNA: TGTGCCTGGTCTAGCGGGCTTACCTACGAGCAGTACTTC
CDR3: CAWSSGLTYEQYF

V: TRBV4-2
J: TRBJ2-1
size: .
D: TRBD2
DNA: TGTGCCAGCAGCCGCGGGGGCAATGAGCAGTTCTTC
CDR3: CASSRGGNEQFF

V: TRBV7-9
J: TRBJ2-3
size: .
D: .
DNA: TGTGCCAGCAGCTTAGGAGGGTCGGGCTTCCACGCTAGCTTGACGCAGTATTTT
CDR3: CASSLGGSGFHASLTQYF

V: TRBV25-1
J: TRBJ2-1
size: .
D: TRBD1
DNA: TGTGCCAGCAGTGTGACGACAGGGGAGCAACAGAACAATGAGCAGTTCTTC
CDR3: CASSVTTGEQQNNEQFF

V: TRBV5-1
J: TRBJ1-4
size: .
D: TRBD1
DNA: TGCGCCAGCAGCTTGACAGGGACAGGGGTTGAAAAACTGTTTTTT
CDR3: CASSLTGTGVEKLFF

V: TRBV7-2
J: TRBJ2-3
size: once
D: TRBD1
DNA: TGTGCCAGCAGCCCTAGGACAGGGGTGGTCCGCACAGATACGCAGTATTTT
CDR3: CASSPRTGVVRTDTQYF

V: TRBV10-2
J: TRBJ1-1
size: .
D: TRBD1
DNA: TGCGCCACCGGGACAGGGGGGACTGAAGCTTTCTTT
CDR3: CATGTGGTEAFF

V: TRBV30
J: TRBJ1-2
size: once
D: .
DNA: TGTGCCTGGAGTGACGGGGGGGTCCGTGGCTACACCTTC
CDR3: CAWSDGGVRGYTF

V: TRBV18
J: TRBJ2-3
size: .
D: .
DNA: TGTGCCAGCTGGAGCTTGCAGGGAACAGATACGCAGTATTTT
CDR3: CASWSLQGTDTQYF

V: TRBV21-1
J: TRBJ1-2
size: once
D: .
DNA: TGTGCCAGCAGCAAAGGGGAGGGTGACTATGGCTACACCTTC
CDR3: CASSKGEGDYGYTF

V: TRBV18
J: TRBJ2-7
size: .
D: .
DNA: TGTGCCAGCTCTTCTCGAGGCGGTCGGGACTACGAGCAGTACTTC
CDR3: CASSSRGGRDYEQYF

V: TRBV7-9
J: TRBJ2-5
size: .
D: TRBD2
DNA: TGTGCCAGCAGCCCGACGGCGGGCGGGAGGGGATCGTGGGGAGAGACCCAGTACTTC
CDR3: CASSPTAGGRGSWGETQYF

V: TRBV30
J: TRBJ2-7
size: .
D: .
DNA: TGTGCCTGGACCCAGACTGGAGCCGAGCAGTACTTC
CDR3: CAWTQTGAEQYF

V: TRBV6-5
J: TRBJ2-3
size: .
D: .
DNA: TGTGCCAGCAGCCGTTCACGAGAGTATACGCAGTATTTT
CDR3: CASSRSREYTQYF

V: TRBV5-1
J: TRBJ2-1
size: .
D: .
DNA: TGCGCCAGCAGCGTGGACGGTTACAATGAGCAGTTCTTC
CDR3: CASSVDGYNEQFF

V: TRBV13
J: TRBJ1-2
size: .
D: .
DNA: TGTGCCAGCAGCTTAGGCGCCTCAGGGTTGAGCGGCTACACCTTC
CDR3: CASSLGASGLSGYTF

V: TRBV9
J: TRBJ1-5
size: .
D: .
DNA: TGTGCCAGCAGCGTGGACATTAGCAATCAGCCCCAGCATTTT
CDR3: CASSVDISNQPQHF

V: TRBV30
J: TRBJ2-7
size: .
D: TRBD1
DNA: TGTGCCTGGTCCAGGGACAGGGTCTCCTACGAGCAGTACTTC
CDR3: CAWSRDRVSYEQYF